One sample yielded the 21 T cell receptor beta chains listed below, sequenced in a study of beta chain features in type 1 diabetes. Which antigens these TCRs recognize remains unknown. Study-wide results and caveats: Shortening of TCRB CDR3s, moderate but significant, appeared in all four CD4+ subsets of Type 1 diabetes patients.

Every isolated RNA sample was fully reverse transcribed, so sequencing captured expressed TCRB transcripts. The protocol was immunoSEQ multiplex PCR, while the TCRdb copy is restricted to in-frame clones and leaves out a portion. The sample holds around 710,000 clones, around 11% seen once. The sample comprised naive CD4+ T cells from blood. The receptor source for this set is a man aged 30 to 39 with type 1 diabetes.

A few counts support this clone. This chain joins TRBV11-2 and TRBJ2-2, with a tentative D call TRBD2 (6 bases). With 8 bases removed from V and 0 bases from J, the gap between germline ends came to 13 bases. The CDR3 length is 15 residues. Germline V gene lookup returns CDR1 SGHAT and CDR2 FQNNGV. DNA for the CDR3: TGTGCCAGCGCCGGCGGCGGGACGAACACCGGGGAGCTGTTTTTT. This gives the protein CASAGGGTNTGELFF.

This clone was observed a few times. The CDR3 loop is CASSYGTALGYTF. CDR3 in DNA: TGTGCCAGCAGTTACGGGACTGCCCTGGGCTACACCTTC. The chain joins TRBV2 to TRBJ1-2, with a possible D match to TRBD1 (5 bases). The V end lost 5 bases, the J end lost 8 bases, and 15 bases lay between the germline ends. CDR1 is SNHLY and CDR2 is FYNNEI in the germline V gene. The CDR3 totals 13 residues.

In its sample, this clone was seen a few times. The chain has TRBV27 and TRBJ2-3; maybe TRBD2 (6 bases). Per germline, CDR1 MNHEY and CDR2 SMNVEV (reference sequence). Trimming cost V 5 bases and J 0 bases, with 9 bases left between them. The CDR3 consists of 14 residues. CDR3 DNA sequence: TGTGCCAGCAGTCTAGCGAGTAGCACAGATACGCAGTATTTT. Protein product: CASSLASSTDTQYF.

CDR3 protein: CASSSHQENIQYF. The CDR3 DNA sequence: TGTGCCAGCAGCTCACACCAGGAAAACATTCAGTACTTC. The chain links TRBV7-2 to TRBJ2-4; D is unresolved. V lost 4 bases and J lost 5, with 9 bases in between. Germline V gene sequence: CDR1 SGHTA, CDR2 FQGNSA. The CDR3 has 13 amino acids.

The chain combines TRBV14 with TRBJ2-1; 10 nucleotides line up with TRBD2. Unmatched junction bases numbered 10, after V lost 4 bases and J lost 1 base. The CDR3 length is 18 residues. CDR1 is SGHDN and CDR2 is FVKESK in the germline V gene. The CDR3 DNA reads TGTGCCAGCAGCCCCGAGGATACAGCGGGGGGGTCCTACAATGAGCAGTTCTTC. Translating it yields CASSPEDTAGGSYNEQFF.

V is TRBV12-5 and J is TRBJ2-5; 7 nucleotides agree with TRBD1. The CDR3 consists of 14 residues. CDR1 and CDR2 from the germline V gene are LGHNT and FRNRAP. The V and J ends lost 4 bases and 3 bases, in that order; junction bases with no gene match: 5. As DNA, the CDR3 is TGTGCTAGTGGTTCCCGTGGGACAGAAGAGACCCAGTACTTC. This gives the protein CASGSRGTEETQYF.

This sequence joins TRBV9 and TRBJ1-6; 7 bases are a match to TRBD1. The length of the CDR3 is 16 residues. Germline assignment: CDR1 SGDLS and CDR2 YYNGEE. Trimming removed 0 bases from V and 7 bases from J; junction bases left unmatched: 7. CDR3 region: CASSVEPGGPNSPLHF. CDR3 coding DNA: TGTGCCAGCAGCGTAGAACCAGGGGGTCCAAATTCACCCCTCCACTTT. The variable domain in full, completed from reference TRBV9 and TRBJ1-6, reads DSGVTQTPKHLITATGQRVTLRCSPRSGDLSVYWYQQSLDQGLQFLIQYYNGEERAKGNILERFSAQQFPDLHSELNLSSLELGDSALYFCASSVEPGGPNSPLHFGNGTRLTVT.

V gene TRBV18 combines with J gene TRBJ2-3; tentative D call: TRBD1 (6 bases). The CDR3 covers 19 residues. Germline V CDR1 and CDR2: KGHSH, LQKENI. V was shortened by 6 bases and J by 0 bases, with 25 bases between the two germline ends. The CDR3 protein is CASSHRLARGDYSTDTQYF. For the CDR3, the DNA is TGTGCCAGCTCTCACCGGCTCGCCAGGGGCGATTATAGCACAGATACGCAGTATTTT.

In the case of this clone: The sample holds other DNA sequences that translate to the same CDR3. The rearrangement uses TRBV7-2 and TRBJ2-5; 11 bases are shared with TRBD2. CDR1 and CDR2 from the germline V gene are SGHTA and FQGNSA. The CDR3 length is 16 residues. J lost 1 base, V lost 4 bases, and 5 bases had no gene match. CDR3 DNA sequence: TGTGCCAGCAGCTCACTAGGACTAGCGGGCCAAGAGACCCAGTACTTC. Encoded protein: CASSSLGLAGQETQYF.

This clone was recorded a few times. The chain combines TRBV19 with TRBJ2-7; weak D call: TRBD1 (5 bases). The CDR3 totals 14 residues. Germline-derived CDR1 and CDR2 are LNHDA and SQIVND (reference sequence). V gave up 6 bases and J gave up 3 bases, with 15 bases separating them. The CDR3 is CASSHQGSNYEQYF. The CDR3 nucleotides read TGTGCCAGTAGCCATCAGGGATCAAACTACGAGCAGTACTTC.

A remark on this clone: A read error may account for a junction end that differs from germline. This chain uses TRBV5-4 with TRBJ2-5; D might be TRBD2 (5 bases). There are 14 residues in the CDR3. In germline, CDR1 is SGHNT, CDR2 YYREEE (reference sequence). CDR3 sequence: CASGQGTAVETQYF. The DNA for the CDR3 is TGCGCCAGCGGCCAAGGTACCGCGGTGGAGACCCAGTACTTC.

This rearrangement joins TRBV5-1 to TRBJ2-7, with D perhaps TRBD1 or TRBD2 (5 bases each). V was shortened by 6 bases and J by 2 bases, with 9 bases between the two germline ends. CDR3 length: 12 amino acids. The V gene's germline CDR1 is SGHRS and CDR2 YFSETQ. The CDR3 region has the DNA TGCGCCAGCAAGGTGGGACCCTACGAGCAGTACTTC. It encodes CASKVGPYEQYF.

The V gene is TRBV18, the J gene TRBJ1-1; weak D call: TRBD1 (5 bases). The germline V gene has CDR1 KGHSH and CDR2 LQKENI. V was cut by 3 bases and J by 1 base, with 12 bases left in between. There are 15 residues in the CDR3. This CDR3 reads CASSPQPTENTEAFF. In nucleotides, the CDR3 is TGTGCCAGCTCACCCCAACCGACAGAGAACACTGAAGCTTTCTTT. The variable domain in full, completed from reference TRBV18 and TRBJ1-1, reads NAGVMQNPRHLVRRRGQEARLRCSPMKGHSHVYWYRQLPEEGLKFMVYLQKENIIDESGMPKERFSAEFPKEGPSILRIQQVVRGDSAAYFCASSPQPTENTEAFFGQGTRLTVV.

In this sample, this clone turned up a few times. The CDR3 loop is CASSWGQGNEKLFF. As DNA, the CDR3 is TGTGCCAGCAGCTGGGGGCAGGGGAATGAAAAACTGTTTTTT. The rearrangement links TRBV7-2 to TRBJ1-4; D might be TRBD1 (6 bases). The V end lost 4 bases, the J end lost 5 bases, and 11 bases lay between the germline ends. CDR3 length equals 14 residues. Per germline, CDR1 SGHTA and CDR2 FQGNSA.

The chain recombines TRBV29-1 with TRBJ1-1; maybe TRBD1 (5 bases). V was clipped by 5 bases and J by 1 base, with 11 bases between them. The CDR3 sequence is 13 residues long. CDR1 is SQVTM, CDR2 ANQGSEA, per germline. CDR3 sequence: CSVSRGGNTEAFF. The DNA for the CDR3 is TGCAGCGTTTCCCGGGGGGGGAACACTGAAGCTTTCTTT. The full variable domain, with the rest looked up from reference TRBV29-1 and TRBJ1-1, is SAVISQKPSRDICQRGTSLTIQCQVDSQVTMMFWYRQQPGQSLTLIATANQGSEATYESGFVIDKFPISRPNLTFSTLTVSNMSPEDSSIYLCSVSRGGNTEAFFGQGTRLTVV.

There are a few counts of this clone. This chain joins TRBV7-9 and TRBJ2-3, with D hard to call. CDR3 size: 15 residues. V was shortened by 1 base and J by 1 base, with 9 bases between the two germline ends. Germline CDR1 and CDR2: SEHNR and FQNEAQ (reference sequence). The CDR3 bases are TGTGCCAGCAGCTTAGAAGGAGACGGCACAGATACGCAGTATTTT. Its protein product is CASSLEGDGTDTQYF.

This clone occurred a few times. This sequence joins TRBV7-2 and TRBJ2-7; D is uncertain. Looked up from germline, CDR1 is SGHTA and CDR2 is FQGNSA. V was pared by 4 bases and J by 2 bases, with 12 bases between. This CDR3 is 14 amino acids long. This CDR3 reads CASSSVRLPYEQYF. CDR3 nucleotides: TGTGCCAGCAGCTCCGTGAGGTTACCCTACGAGCAGTACTTC.

This chain uses TRBV13 with TRBJ1-5; D is possibly TRBD1 (6 bases). Germline V gives CDR1 PRHDT, CDR2 FYEKMQ (reference sequence). Trimming cost V 3 bases and J 2 bases, with 14 bases left between them. The length of the CDR3 is 16 residues. CDR3 sequence: CASSLARGRGNQPQHF. The CDR3 DNA reads TGTGCCAGCAGCTTGGCCAGGGGTAGGGGCAATCAGCCCCAGCATTTT.

This clone was recorded once. Other DNA sequences within the sample encode an identical CDR3. The gene calls are TRBV28 and TRBJ2-7, with D unclear. V shed 2 bases and J shed 3 bases, with 8 bases lying between them. Germline CDR1 MDHEN, CDR2 SYDVKM. The length of the CDR3 is 13 residues. Here the CDR3 reads CASSLPVGYEQYF. In DNA, the CDR3 is TGTGCCAGCAGTTTACCGGTGGGCTACGAGCAGTACTTC.

This clone was seen a handful of times. The rearrangement links TRBV5-1 to TRBJ2-1; D is ambiguous. V shed 1 base and J shed 0 bases, with 8 bases lying between them. Germline CDR1 reads SGHRS; CDR2 reads YFSETQ. The CDR3 is 15 amino acids. The CDR3 region is CASSLLDRSYNEQFF. The CDR3 DNA reads TGCGCCAGCAGCTTGTTGGACCGCTCCTACAATGAGCAGTTCTTC.

This clone was picked up a small number of times. The gene calls are TRBV2 and TRBJ1-2; 7 bases match TRBD1. J gave up 5 bases and V 8 bases, and 17 bases lay outside the gene matches. Germline CDR1 reads SNHLY; CDR2 reads FYNNEI. This CDR3 is built from 16 residues. The CDR3 loop reads CASPRVIQGLGYGYTF. The CDR3 coding sequence is TGTGCCAGCCCGAGAGTGATACAGGGGTTGGGATATGGCTACACCTTC.